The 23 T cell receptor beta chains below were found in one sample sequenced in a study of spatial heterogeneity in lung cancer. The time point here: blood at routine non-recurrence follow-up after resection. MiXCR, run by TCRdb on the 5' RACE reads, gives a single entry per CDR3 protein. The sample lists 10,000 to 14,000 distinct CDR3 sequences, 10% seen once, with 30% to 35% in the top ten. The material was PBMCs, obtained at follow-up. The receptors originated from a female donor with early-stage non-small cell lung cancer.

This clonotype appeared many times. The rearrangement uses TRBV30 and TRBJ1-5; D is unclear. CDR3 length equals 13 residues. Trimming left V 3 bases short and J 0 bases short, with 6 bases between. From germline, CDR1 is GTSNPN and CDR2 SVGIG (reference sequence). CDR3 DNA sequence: TGTGCCTGGAGCAACAGTAGCAATCAGCCCCAGCATTTT. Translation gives CAWSNSSNQPQHF.

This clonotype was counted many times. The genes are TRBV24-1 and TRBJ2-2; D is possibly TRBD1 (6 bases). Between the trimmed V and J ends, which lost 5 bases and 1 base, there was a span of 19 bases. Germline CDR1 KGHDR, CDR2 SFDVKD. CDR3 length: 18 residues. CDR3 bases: TGTGCCACCAGTGGTCGGAAACAGGGATCTAAGAACACCGGGGAGCTGTTTTTT. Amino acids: CATSGRKQGSKNTGELFF.

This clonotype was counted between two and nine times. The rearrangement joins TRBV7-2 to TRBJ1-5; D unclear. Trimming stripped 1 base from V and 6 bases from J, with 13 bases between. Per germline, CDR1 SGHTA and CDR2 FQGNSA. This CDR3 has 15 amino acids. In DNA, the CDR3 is TGTGCCAGCAGCTTAGTTGTCCAGCTTGGTCAGCCCCAGCATTTT. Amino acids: CASSLVVQLGQPQHF.

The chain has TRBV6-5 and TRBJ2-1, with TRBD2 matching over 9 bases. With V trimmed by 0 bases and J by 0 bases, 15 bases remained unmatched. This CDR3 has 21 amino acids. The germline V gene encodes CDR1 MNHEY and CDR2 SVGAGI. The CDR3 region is CASSYSIFLVERGVSYNEQFF. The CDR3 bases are TGTGCCAGCAGTTACTCGATATTTCTTGTCGAGCGGGGGGTCTCCTACAATGAGCAGTTCTTC.

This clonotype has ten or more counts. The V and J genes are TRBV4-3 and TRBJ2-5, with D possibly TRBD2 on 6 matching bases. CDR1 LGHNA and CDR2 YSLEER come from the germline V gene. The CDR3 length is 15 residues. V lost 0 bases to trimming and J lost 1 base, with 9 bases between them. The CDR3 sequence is CASSQDRGFQETQYF. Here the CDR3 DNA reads TGCGCCAGCAGCCAAGATCGGGGGTTCCAAGAGACCCAGTACTTC.

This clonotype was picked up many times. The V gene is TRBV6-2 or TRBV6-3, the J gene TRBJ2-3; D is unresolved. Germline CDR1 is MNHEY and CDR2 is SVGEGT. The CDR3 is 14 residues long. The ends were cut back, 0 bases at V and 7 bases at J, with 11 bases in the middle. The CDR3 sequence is CASSYSGSSNTQYF. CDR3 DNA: TGTGCCAGCAGTTACTCAGGCAGTTCAAATACGCAGTATTTT.

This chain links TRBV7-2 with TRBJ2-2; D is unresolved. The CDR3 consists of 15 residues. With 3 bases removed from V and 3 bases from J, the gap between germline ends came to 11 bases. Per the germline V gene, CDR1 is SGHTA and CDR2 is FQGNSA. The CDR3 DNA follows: TGTGCCAGCAGCTTTAAAGGACGGGACACCGGGGAGCTGTTTTTT. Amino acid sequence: CASSFKGRDTGELFF.

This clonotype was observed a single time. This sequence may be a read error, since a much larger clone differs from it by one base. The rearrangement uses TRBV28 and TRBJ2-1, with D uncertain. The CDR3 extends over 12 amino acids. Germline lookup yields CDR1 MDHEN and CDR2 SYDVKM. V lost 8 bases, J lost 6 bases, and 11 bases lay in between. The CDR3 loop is CASGPRPNEQFF. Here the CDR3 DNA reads TGTGCCAGCGGTCCGCGGCCCAATGAGCAGTTCTTC.

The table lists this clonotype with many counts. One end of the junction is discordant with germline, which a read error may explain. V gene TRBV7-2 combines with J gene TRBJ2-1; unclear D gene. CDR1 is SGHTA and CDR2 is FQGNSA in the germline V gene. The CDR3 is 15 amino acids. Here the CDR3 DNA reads TGTGCCAGCATTCCAACCCTCGGCTCCAACAATGAGCAGTTCTTC. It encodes CASIPTLGSNNEQFF.

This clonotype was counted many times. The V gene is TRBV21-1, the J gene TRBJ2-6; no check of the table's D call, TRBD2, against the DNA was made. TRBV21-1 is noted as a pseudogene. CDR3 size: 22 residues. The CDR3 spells CASSKEGIIGLAGVTGANVLTF. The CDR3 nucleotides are TGTGCCAGCAGCAAAGAGGGAATTATCGGACTAGCGGGAGTCACTGGGGCCAACGTCCTGACTTTC.

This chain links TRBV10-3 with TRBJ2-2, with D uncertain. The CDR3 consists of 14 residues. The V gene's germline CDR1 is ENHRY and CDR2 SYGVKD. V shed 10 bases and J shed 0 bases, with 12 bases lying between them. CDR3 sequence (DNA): TGTGCCAGTAGGCCTTTGGCGAACACCGGGGAGCTGTTTTTT. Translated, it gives CASRPLANTGELFF.

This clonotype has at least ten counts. CDR3 nucleotide sequence: TGTGCCAGCAAGGGACTAGACTTCGAGCAGTTCTTC. Translation: CASKGLDFEQFF. The V gene is TRBV7-6, the J gene TRBJ2-1, with 8 nucleotides matching TRBD2. CDR1 and CDR2 from the germline V gene are SGHVS and FNYEAQ. V shed 7 bases and J 10 bases; nucleotides not matched to a gene: 6. CDR3 length: 12 amino acids.

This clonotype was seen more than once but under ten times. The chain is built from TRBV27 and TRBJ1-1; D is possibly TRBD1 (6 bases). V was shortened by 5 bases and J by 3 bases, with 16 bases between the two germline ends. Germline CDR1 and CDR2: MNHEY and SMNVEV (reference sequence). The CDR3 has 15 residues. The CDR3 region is CASSPSTGQYTEAFF. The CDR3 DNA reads TGTGCCAGCAGTCCCTCGACAGGCCAGTACACTGAAGCTTTCTTT.

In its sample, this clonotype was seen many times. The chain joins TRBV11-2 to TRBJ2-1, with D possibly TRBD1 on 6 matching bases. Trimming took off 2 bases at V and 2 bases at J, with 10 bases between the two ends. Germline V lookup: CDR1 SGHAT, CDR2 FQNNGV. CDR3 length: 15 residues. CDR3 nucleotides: TGTGCCAGCAGCTTATCCCAGGGGCCCTACAATGAGCAGTTCTTC. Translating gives CASSLSQGPYNEQFF. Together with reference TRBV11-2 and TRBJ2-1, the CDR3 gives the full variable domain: EAGVAQSPRYKIIEKRQSVAFWCNPISGHATLYWYQQILGQGPKLLIQFQNNGVVDDSQLPKDRFSAERLKGVDSTLKIQPAKLEDSAVYLCASSLSQGPYNEQFFGPGTRLTVL.

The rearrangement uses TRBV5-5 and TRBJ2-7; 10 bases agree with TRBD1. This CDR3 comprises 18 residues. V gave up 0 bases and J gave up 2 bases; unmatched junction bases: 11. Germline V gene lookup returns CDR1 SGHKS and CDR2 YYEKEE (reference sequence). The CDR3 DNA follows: TGTGCCAGCAGCTTGGTCCCGACGCCGGGACAGGGGCCCTACGAGCAGTACTTC. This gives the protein CASSLVPTPGQGPYEQYF.

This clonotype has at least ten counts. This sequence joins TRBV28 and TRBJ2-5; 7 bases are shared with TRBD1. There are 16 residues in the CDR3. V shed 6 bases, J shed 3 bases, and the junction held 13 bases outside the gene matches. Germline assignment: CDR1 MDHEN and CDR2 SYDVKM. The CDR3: CASSYKIRGSKETQYF. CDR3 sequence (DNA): TGTGCCAGCAGCTACAAGATCAGGGGGTCCAAAGAGACCCAGTACTTC.

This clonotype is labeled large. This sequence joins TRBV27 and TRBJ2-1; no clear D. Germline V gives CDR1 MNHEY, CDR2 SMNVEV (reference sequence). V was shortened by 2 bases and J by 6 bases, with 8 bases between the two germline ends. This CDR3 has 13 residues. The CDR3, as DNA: TGTGCCAGCAGTTTAGGAACGACCAATGAGCAGTTCTTC. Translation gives CASSLGTTNEQFF.

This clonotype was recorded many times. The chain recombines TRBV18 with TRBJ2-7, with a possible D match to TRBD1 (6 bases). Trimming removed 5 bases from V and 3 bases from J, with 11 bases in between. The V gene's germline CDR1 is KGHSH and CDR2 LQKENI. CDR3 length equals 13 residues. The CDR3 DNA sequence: TGTGCCAGCTCATCACTACAGGGCTACGAGCAGTACTTC. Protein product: CASSSLQGYEQYF.

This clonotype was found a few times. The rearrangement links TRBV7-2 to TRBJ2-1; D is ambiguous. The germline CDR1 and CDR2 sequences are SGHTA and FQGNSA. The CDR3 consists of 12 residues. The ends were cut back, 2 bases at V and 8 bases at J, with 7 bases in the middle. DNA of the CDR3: TGTGCCAGCAGCTTAAATGTGTATGAGCAGTTCTTC. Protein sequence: CASSLNVYEQFF.

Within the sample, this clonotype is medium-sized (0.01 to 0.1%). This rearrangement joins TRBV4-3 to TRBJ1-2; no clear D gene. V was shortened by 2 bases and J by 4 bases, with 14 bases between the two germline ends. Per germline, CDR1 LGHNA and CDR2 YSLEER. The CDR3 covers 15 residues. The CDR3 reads CASSQSVDGVYGYTF. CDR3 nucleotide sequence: TGCGCCAGCAGCCAATCGGTCGACGGCGTCTATGGCTACACCTTC.

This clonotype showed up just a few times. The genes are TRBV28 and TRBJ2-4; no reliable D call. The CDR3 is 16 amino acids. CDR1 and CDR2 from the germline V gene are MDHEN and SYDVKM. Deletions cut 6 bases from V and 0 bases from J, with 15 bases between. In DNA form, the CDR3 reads TGTGCCAGCAGCTCCGGGCCCCTCCTAGCCAAAAACATTCAGTACTTC. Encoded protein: CASSSGPLLAKNIQYF.

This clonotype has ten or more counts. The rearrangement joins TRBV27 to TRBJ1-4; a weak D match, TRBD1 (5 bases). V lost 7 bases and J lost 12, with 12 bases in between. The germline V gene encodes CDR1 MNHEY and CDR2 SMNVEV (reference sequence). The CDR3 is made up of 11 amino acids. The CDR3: CASIKQEELFF. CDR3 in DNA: TGTGCCAGCATTAAACAGGAAGAACTGTTTTTT.

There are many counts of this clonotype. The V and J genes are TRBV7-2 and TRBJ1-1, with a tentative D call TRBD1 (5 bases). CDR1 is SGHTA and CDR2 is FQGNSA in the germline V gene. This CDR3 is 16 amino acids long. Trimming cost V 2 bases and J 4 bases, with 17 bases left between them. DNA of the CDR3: TGTGCCAGCAGCTTACGATCTTTTGCAGGGCGCACTGAAGCTTTCTTT. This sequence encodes CASSLRSFAGRTEAFF.